One and the same sample provided the 18 T cell receptor beta chains below, sequenced in a study of blood T cells in healthy people across ages. A second PCR, run for about 6 to 11 cycles, used a sample-barcoded 5' primer plus a J-beta primer mix. One entry per CDR3 protein, called by TCRdb with MiXCR from the 5' RACE reads. The sample has 890,000 or so distinct CDR3 sequences, approximately 67% seen once. Sequencing was carried out using blood. Every receptor here comes from a man aged 25-45 years in good health.

The gene calls are TRBV29-1 and TRBJ1-2, with a weak D call TRBD1 (5 bases). CDR1 is SQVTM and CDR2 is ANQGSEA in the germline V gene. This CDR3 contains 10 residues. The V end was cut by 4 bases, the J end by 8 bases, with 8 bases between. CDR3 in DNA: TGCAGCGTTGGAGGGGACGGCTACACCTTC. Its protein is CSVGGDGYTF.

This clonotype was counted a few times. CDR3 DNA sequence: TGTGCCAGCAGTGAAAACTACCGGACAGGGCGGGAGAACACTGAAGCTTTCTTT. It is translated as CASSENYRTGRENTEAFF. The chain combines TRBV6-1 with TRBJ1-1; 8 bases agree with TRBD1. This CDR3 spans 18 amino acids. Germline V gene lookup returns CDR1 MNHNS and CDR2 SASEGT. V lost 2 bases and J lost 1; bases outside the gene matches: 12.

In this sample, this clonotype turned up a few times. This chain connects TRBV29-1 to TRBJ2-7; D remains unclear. The CDR3 is made up of 12 amino acids. The V gene's germline CDR1 is SQVTM and CDR2 ANQGSEA. V was clipped by 1 base and J by 3 bases, with 7 bases between them. The CDR3 sequence: CSVEGTDYEQYF. The CDR3 DNA sequence: TGCAGCGTTGAAGGGACCGACTACGAGCAGTACTTC.

The V call is TRBV3-1, the J call TRBJ2-1; D might be TRBD1 (5 bases). The assigned J gene may be wrong: the sequence end matches TRBJ2-7 better. Looked up from germline, CDR1 is LGHDT and CDR2 is YNNKEL (reference sequence). This CDR3 has 15 residues. CDR3 in amino acids: CASSGNTGSYNEQYF. CDR3 nucleotide sequence: TGTGCCAGCAGCGGGAACACAGGCTCCTACAATGAGCAGTACTTC.

The V gene is TRBV27, the J gene TRBJ2-1; 7 bases are a match to TRBD1. CDR3 length equals 13 residues. Looked up from germline, CDR1 is MNHEY and CDR2 is SMNVEV (reference sequence). V gave up 0 bases and J gave up 14 bases; unmatched junction bases: 7. The CDR3 coding sequence is TGTGCCAGCAGTTTATCGACCGGGACAGCGGAGTTCTTC. Its translation: CASSLSTGTAEFF.

In its sample, this clonotype was seen a few times. This sequence joins TRBV27 and TRBJ1-4, with 10 bases matching TRBD1. This CDR3 is built from 19 residues. CDR1 and CDR2 (germline): MNHEY, SMNVEV (reference sequence). Trimming cost V 6 bases and J 9 bases; bases outside gene matches: 22. The CDR3 reads CASRAEGLLRGQGLKKLFF. In nucleotides, the CDR3 is TGTGCCAGCAGAGCCGAGGGGCTCCTACGGGGACAGGGGTTGAAAAAACTGTTTTTT.

Notes on this clonotype: This CDR3 fails to terminate in the conserved phenylalanine or tryptophan, so it likely reflects a read error. J is TRBJ2-7 and V is TRBV12-3 or TRBV12-4, with D maybe TRBD2 (6 bases). The V and J ends lost 6 bases and 4 bases respectively, with 10 bases between them. The CDR3 runs 12 residues. The CDR3 coding sequence is TGTGCCAGCAGCCCCCGGGAGTACGAGCAGTACTTG. This gives the protein CASSPREYEQYL.

V is TRBV9 and J is TRBJ1-4; TRBD1 matches at 8 bases. The CDR3 has 15 amino acids. J gave up 4 bases and V 2 bases, and 4 bases lay outside the gene matches. Germline lookup yields CDR1 SGDLS and CDR2 YYNGEE. This CDR3 reads CASSVGTGDNEKLFF. CDR3 nucleotide sequence: TGTGCCAGCAGCGTCGGGACAGGCGATAATGAAAAACTGTTTTTT. The full variable domain, in which reference TRBV9 and TRBJ1-4 provide the parts outside the CDR3, is DSGVTQTPKHLITATGQRVTLRCSPRSGDLSVYWYQQSLDQGLQFLIQYYNGEERAKGNILERFSAQQFPDLHSELNLSSLELGDSALYFCASSVGTGDNEKLFFGSGTQLSVL.

As to this clonotype: This could be a read error, since a much larger clone is one nucleotide away. V gene TRBV29-1 combines with J gene TRBJ2-5; possible D gene TRBD2, 7 bases. Between the trimmed V and J ends, which lost 6 bases and 11 bases, there was a span of 22 bases. This CDR3 has 13 residues. Germline V gives CDR1 SQVTM, CDR2 ANQGSEA. The CDR3 sequence: CSVARGGGNEQYF. Written as DNA, the CDR3 is TGCAGCGTCGCAAGGGGGGGAGGCAATGAGCAGTACTTC.

The chain uses TRBV20-1 and TRBJ2-7; 7 bases agree with TRBD2. Germline V gene data show CDR1 as DFQATT and CDR2 as SNEGSKA (reference sequence). CDR3 size: 17 residues. The J segment lost 1 base and the V segment lost 3 bases, leaving 15 bases of the junction unmatched. CDR3 protein: CSASRYSGTILSYEQYF. In DNA form, the CDR3 reads TGCAGTGCTAGCAGATATTCTGGGACTATCCTATCCTACGAGCAGTACTTC.

Regarding this clonotype: A junction end diverges from the germline sequence, so it may reflect a read error. This chain connects TRBV11-2 to TRBJ2-3, with D hard to call. The CDR3 spans 16 residues. Germline loops: CDR1 SGHAT, CDR2 FQNNGV. In DNA, the CDR3 is TGTGCCAGTAGCTTAGATCTTTGGGCCAGGTCAGATACGCAGTATTTT. Its translation is CASSLDLWARSDTQYF. The entire variable domain, with the rest obtained from reference TRBV11-2 and TRBJ2-3, is as follows: EAGVAQSPRYKIIEKRQSVAFWCNPISGHATLYWYQQILGQGPKLLIQFQNNGVVDDSQLPKDRFSAERLKGVDSTLKIQPAKLEDSAVYLCASSLDLWARSDTQYFGPGTRLTVL.

V gene TRBV12-3 or TRBV12-4 combines with J gene TRBJ2-5; TRBD1 matches 8 bases. The CDR3 is made up of 17 amino acids. Unmatched junction bases numbered 15, after V lost 5 bases and J lost 4 bases. CDR3 in amino acids: CASSPENPGQVAETQYF. The CDR3 coding sequence is TGTGCCAGCAGTCCAGAAAATCCGGGACAGGTGGCAGAGACCCAGTACTTC.

This clonotype was found a few times. The CDR3 DNA follows: TGTGCCAGCAGCCAAGCTCAATCACGTCAGCCCCAGCATTTT. It specifies CASSQAQSRQPQHF. The chain carries TRBV3-1 and TRBJ1-5; D remains unclear. The CDR3 covers 14 residues. Germline lookup yields CDR1 LGHDT and CDR2 YNNKEL (reference sequence). Trimming stripped 1 base from V and 6 bases from J, with 10 bases between.

The V call is TRBV7-9, the J call TRBJ2-7; D is possibly TRBD1 (6 bases). Per the germline V gene, CDR1 is SEHNR and CDR2 is FQNEAQ (reference sequence). Trimming pared 7 bases from V and 3 bases from J, leaving 10 bases between. The CDR3 runs 12 residues. This chain's CDR3 is CASTQGFYEQYF. CDR3 bases: TGTGCCAGCACACAGGGATTCTACGAGCAGTACTTC. The complete variable domain, with remaining parts taken from reference TRBV7-9 and TRBJ2-7, reads DTGVSQNPRHKITKRGQNVTFRCDPISEHNRLYWYRQTLGQGPEFLTYFQNEAQLEKSRLLSDRFSAERPKGSFSTLEIQRTEQGDSAMYLCASTQGFYEQYFGPGTRLTVT.

This clonotype was detected a few times. The V and J genes are TRBV6-5 and TRBJ2-4; D possibly corresponds to TRBD1 (6 bases). Judging by the DNA end, TRBJ2-5 fits better; the J call may be wrong. This CDR3 spans 13 amino acids. CDR1 is MNHEY, CDR2 SVGAGI, per germline. CDR3 in amino acids: CASSPRGSETQYF. DNA for the CDR3: TGTGCCAGCAGTCCCAGGGGATCGGAGACCCAGTACTTC.

The chain is built from TRBV6-1 and TRBJ2-2; D not certain. This CDR3 contains 13 residues. V gave up 4 bases and J gave up 6 bases, with 9 bases separating them. Germline V gene lookup returns CDR1 MNHNS and CDR2 SASEGT. The CDR3 reads CASSGDVSGELFF. The CDR3 bases are TGTGCCAGCAGTGGAGATGTCTCCGGGGAGCTGTTTTTT.

This clonotype was found a few times. This rearrangement joins TRBV4-2 to TRBJ1-1, with D perhaps matching TRBD1 (6 bases). From germline, CDR1 is LGHNA and CDR2 YNFKEQ. The CDR3 loop spans 14 amino acids. The CDR3 sequence: CASKRGGGDTEAFF. The CDR3 DNA reads as TGTGCTTCCAAGAGGGGAGGGGGGGACACTGAAGCTTTCTTT.

This clonotype has just a few counts. The chain combines TRBV3-1 with TRBJ2-7; D unresolved. Germline V gives CDR1 LGHDT, CDR2 YNNKEL (reference sequence). The CDR3 is 14 amino acids. V was clipped by 3 bases and J by 3 bases, with 12 bases between them. CDR3 bases: TGTGCCAGCAGCCATCGTGGATCTGGCTACGAGCAGTACTTC. This encodes CASSHRGSGYEQYF.